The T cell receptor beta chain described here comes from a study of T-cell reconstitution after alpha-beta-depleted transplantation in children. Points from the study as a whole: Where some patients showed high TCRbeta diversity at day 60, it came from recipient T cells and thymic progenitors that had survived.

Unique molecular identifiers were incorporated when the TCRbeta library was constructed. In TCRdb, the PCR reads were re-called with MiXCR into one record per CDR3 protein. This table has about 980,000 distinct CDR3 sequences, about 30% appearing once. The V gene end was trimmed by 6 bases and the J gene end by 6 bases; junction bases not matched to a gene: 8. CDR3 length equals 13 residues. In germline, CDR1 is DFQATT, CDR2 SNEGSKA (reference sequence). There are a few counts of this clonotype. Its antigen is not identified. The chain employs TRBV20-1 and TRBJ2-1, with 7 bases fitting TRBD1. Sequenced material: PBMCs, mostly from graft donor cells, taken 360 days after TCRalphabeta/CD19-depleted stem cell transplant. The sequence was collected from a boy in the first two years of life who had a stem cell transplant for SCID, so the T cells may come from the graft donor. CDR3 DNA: TGCAGTGCCCCCGACAGGGCCCCCAATGAGCAGTTCTTC. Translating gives CSAPDRAPNEQFF.